This T cell receptor beta chain appears in the sequencing data of a study of blood T cell repertoires in COVID-19. For the study at large: Sources were T cells, B-cell-depleted T cells, or PBMCs; the material itself was cDNA or gDNA.

This CDR3 spans 16 amino acids. V trimming: 5 bases; J trimming: 4 bases; junction bases outside the gene matches: 2. Germline-derived CDR1 and CDR2 are SGHNT and YENEEA. Sequencing used immunoSEQ multiplex PCR; TCRdb keeps in-frame clones, though not all of them. The repertoire includes under 140,000 clones, about 85% of them detected once, and around 5.1% sits in the top ten. What was sequenced was peripheral blood. The gene calls are TRBV11-3 and TRBJ2-1, with 16 bases fitting TRBD2. The receptor's source is a human donor in a cohort sampled during active COVID-19. DNA of the CDR3: TGTGCCAGCAGCAGGGGACTAGCGGGAGGGTACAATGAGCAGTTCTTC. Encoded protein: CASSRGLAGGYNEQFF.